This note documents a single T cell receptor beta chain sequence. Its antigen is as yet unknown. The sample originates from a study of cytomegalovirus exposure and HLA in healthy donors. Study results and limitations: Both high specificity and high sensitivity reportedly marked the classifier's diagnosis of cytomegalovirus status. Trimming of TCR beta V- and J-genes showed a link, identified in a later analysis, to a missense DCLRE1C variant.

Healthy people donating bone marrow made up the donors. The V end was cut by 3 bases, the J end by 6 bases, with 4 bases between. Germline CDR1 is SGDLS and CDR2 is YYNGEE. This CDR3 is built from 11 residues. Primers: 60 Vbeta forward and 13 Jbeta reverse. In the authors' methods: Later, 65 million to 85 million unique TCR beta chains were counted in an analysis, and roughly 10 million of them were shared. TCRdb keeps only in-frame clones here, not all; method: immunoSEQ multiplex PCR. V, J and clone size are those of that table, while D and trimming were read from the DNA. This sample has 150,000 or so clones, with around two thirds found just once.

The chain uses TRBV9 and TRBJ2-1; D is ambiguous. Input material: PBMCs. The clonotype originates from a woman younger than 35 in good health and CMV-seronegative. This CDR3 reads CASSGSNEQFF. Here the CDR3 DNA reads TGTGCCAGCAGCGGCAGCAATGAGCAGTTCTTC.